This TCR beta chain was recorded in a study of regulatory T cells in long-lasting Graves disease. Findings and caveats of the study: Sharing of public clonotypes was greater in persistent patients (about 3,000) than in new patients (fewer than 1,000). With persistent disease, TRBV28, TRBJ1-2 and TRBJ2-5 were the favored segments.

To make TCR beta libraries, researchers used iRepertoire HTBI primers and Arm-PCR of CDR3 regions. Each CDR3 protein gets one entry after TCRdb re-called the multiplex PCR reads with MiXCR. The sample includes 530,000 or so distinct CDR3 sequences, more than 15% of them seen just once. This clonotype has at least ten counts. Its antigen is currently unknown. The time point here: newly diagnosed GD, antithyroid drugs for less than 3 months. With RNA extracted from PBMCs as input, the TCR library was made. The V gene's germline CDR1 is SGHAT and CDR2 FQDESV (reference sequence). The CDR3 covers 15 residues. The V end lost 5 bases, the J end lost 7 bases, and 19 bases lay between the germline ends. The sample was also reused in another study, on T cells in Graves' hyperthyroidism and ophthalmopathy.

The gene calls are TRBV11-1 and TRBJ2-3; tentatively, D is TRBD2 (5 bases). Source: peripheral blood mononuclear cells (PBMCs), taken at new diagnosis, from a patient treated with antithyroid drugs. The clonotype comes from a man aged 18 to 30 with Graves disease. Here the CDR3 reads CASSLDWRTGNTQYF. In DNA form, the CDR3 reads TGTGCCAGCAGCCTAGACTGGAGAACCGGGAATACGCAGTATTTT.